The clone carrying this TCR beta chain appeared a single time. The sample comes from a study of radiotherapy plus CTLA-4 blockade in lung cancer. About the research overall: For around 18% of patients, objective responses occurred, and roughly 30% had disease control.

Looked up from germline, CDR1 is MDHEN and CDR2 is SYDVKM. The CDR3 runs to 16 residues. The junction had 9 bases not matched to a gene; V was cut back by 7 bases and J by 0 bases. TCRdb's copy holds only in-frame clones and misses some; the assay was immunoSEQ multiplex PCR. The data hold around 45,000 clones, with 73% observed a single time. The V and J genes are TRBV28 and TRBJ2-7, with 10 bases that match TRBD2. This receptor was taken from a human donor with non-small cell lung cancer who had a complete response to radiotherapy plus ipilimumab. The sample was peripheral blood, taken from a patient treated with radiotherapy plus ipilimumab. CDR3 in DNA: TGTGCCAGCAAGGGACTAGCGCTACGAAGCTCCTACGAGCAGTACTTC. This gives the protein CASKGLALRSSYEQYF.